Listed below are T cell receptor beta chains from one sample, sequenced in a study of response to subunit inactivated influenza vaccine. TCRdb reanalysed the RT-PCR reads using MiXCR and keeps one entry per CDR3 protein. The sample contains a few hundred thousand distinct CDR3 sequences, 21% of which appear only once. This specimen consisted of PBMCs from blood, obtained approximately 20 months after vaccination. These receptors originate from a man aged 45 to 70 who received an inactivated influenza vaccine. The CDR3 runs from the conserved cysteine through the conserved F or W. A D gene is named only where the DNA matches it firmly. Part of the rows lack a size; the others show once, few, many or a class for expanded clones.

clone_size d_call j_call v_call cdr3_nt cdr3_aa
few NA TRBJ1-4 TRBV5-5 TGTGCCAGCAGCTTAATTGTAGGCGAAAAACTGTTTTTT CASSLIVGEKLFF
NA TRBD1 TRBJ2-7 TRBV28 TGTGCCAGCGGGGAGACAGGGCACTCCTACGAGCAGTACTTC CASGETGHSYEQYF
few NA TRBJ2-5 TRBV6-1 TGTGCCAGCAGGCGGAGACAGCCTCAAGAGACCCAGTACTTC CASRRRQPQETQYF
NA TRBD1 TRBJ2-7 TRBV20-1 TGCAGTGCTAGTTCCGGGACAGGGAGCTACGAGCAGTACTTC CSASSGTGSYEQYF
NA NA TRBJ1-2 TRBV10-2 TGCGCCAGCAGTGAGCCCCGGACGGGTGGCTACACCTTC CASSEPRTGGYTF
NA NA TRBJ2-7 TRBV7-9 TGTGCCAGCAGCATGGTTGGGATGGGCAGGGCCCACGAGCAGTACTTC CASSMVGMGRAHEQYF
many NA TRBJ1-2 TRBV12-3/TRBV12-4 TGTGCCAGTGCCCCCGGGCCTAAAAACTATGGCTACACCTTC CASAPGPKNYGYTF
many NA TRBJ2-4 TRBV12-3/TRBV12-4 TGTGCCAGCAGTTTGAAAACCCTATGGAGCAAAAACATTCAGTACTTC CASSLKTLWSKNIQYF
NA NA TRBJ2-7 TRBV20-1 TGCAGTGCTAGAGATCAGGGCAGGAACTACGAGCAGTACTTC CSARDQGRNYEQYF
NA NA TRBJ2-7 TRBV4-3 TGCGCCAGCAGCCAATACCGACAGGCCAACTACGAGCAGTACTTC CASSQYRQANYEQYF
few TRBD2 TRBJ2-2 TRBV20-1 TGCAGTGCTAGAGAGTCCAGCGGGATAGGGGAGCTGTTTTTT CSARESSGIGELFF
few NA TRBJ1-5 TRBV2 TGTGCCAGCAGTGTTGCAGGGCAGGTTCATCAGCCCCAGCATTTT CASSVAGQVHQPQHF
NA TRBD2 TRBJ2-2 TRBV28 TGTGCCAGCAGTCCTCTAGCGGGAGTCCCCGGGGAGCTGTTTTTT CASSPLAGVPGELFF
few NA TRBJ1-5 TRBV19 TGTGCCAGTAGTACCCAATGGGGGCCTCAGCCCCAGCATTTT CASSTQWGPQPQHF
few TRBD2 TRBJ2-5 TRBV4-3 TGCGCCAGCAGCCAAGTTGCGGGAGTAGAGACCCAGTACTTC CASSQVAGVETQYF
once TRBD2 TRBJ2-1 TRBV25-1 TGTGCCAGCAGTGAAAGCGGGAGGTTCGACAATGAGCAGTTCTTC CASSESGRFDNEQFF
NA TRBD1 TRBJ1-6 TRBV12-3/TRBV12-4 TGTGCCAGCAGTGTGGGACAGGGGACTTCACCCCTCCACTTT CASSVGQGTSPLHF
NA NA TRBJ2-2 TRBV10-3 TGTGCCATCAGTGAGTCGGCACACACAAACACCGGGGAGCTGTTTTTT CAISESAHTNTGELFF
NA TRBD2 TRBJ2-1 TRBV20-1 TGCAGTGCGGGGACTGGACTAGGTTATGAGCAGTTCTTC CSAGTGLGYEQFF
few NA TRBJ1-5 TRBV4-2 TGTGCCAGCAGCCAAGCCCCGGAAAATCAGCCCCAGCATTTT CASSQAPENQPQHF
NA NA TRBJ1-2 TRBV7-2 TGTGCCAGCAGCTTAGTGCAGGGATCGGACTATGGCTACACCTTC CASSLVQGSDYGYTF
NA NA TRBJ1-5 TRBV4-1 TGCGCCAGCAGCCTCCGGACAGACAATCAGCCCCAGCATTTT CASSLRTDNQPQHF
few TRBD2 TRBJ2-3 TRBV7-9 TGTGCCAGCAGCTCACTAGCGGGAGGAGATACGCAGTATTTT CASSSLAGGDTQYF
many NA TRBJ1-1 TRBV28 TGTGCCAGCAGATGGGGGGGATTCACTGAAGCTTTCTTT CASRWGGFTEAFF
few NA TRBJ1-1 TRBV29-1 TGCAGCATGACAGTCTACACTGAAGCTTTCTTT CSMTVYTEAFF
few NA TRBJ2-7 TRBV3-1 TGTGCCAGCAGCCGTTGGCAGGACATCCGCTCCTACGAGCAGTACTTC CASSRWQDIRSYEQYF
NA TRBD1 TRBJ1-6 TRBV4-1 TGCGCCAGCAACCAAGATCCGGCCAGGGGGCTTTCACCCCTCCACTTT CASNQDPARGLSPLHF
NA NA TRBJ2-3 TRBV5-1 TGCGCCAGCAGCTCCCCGGGACGAGGAGATACGCAGTATTTT CASSSPGRGDTQYF
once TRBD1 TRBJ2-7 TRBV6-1 TGTGCCACCAAGGCCGGGACAGGGATCTACGAGCAGTACTTC CATKAGTGIYEQYF
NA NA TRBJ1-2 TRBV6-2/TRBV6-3 TGTGCCAGCACTCCGGGGGACCTCCTGATACCTAACTATGGCTACACCTTC CASTPGDLLIPNYGYTF
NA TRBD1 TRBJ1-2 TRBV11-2 TGTGCCAGCAGCCCCGACAGGGCTGTGAGTGGCTACACCTTC CASSPDRAVSGYTF
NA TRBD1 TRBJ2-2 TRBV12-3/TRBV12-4 TGTGCCAGCAGTTTAGGGACAGGGTCCACCGGGGAGCTGTTTTTT CASSLGTGSTGELFF
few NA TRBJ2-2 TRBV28 TGTGCCAGCAGTTTTTCGTTGGGGGCTGCGAACACCGGGGAGCTGTTTTTT CASSFSLGAANTGELFF
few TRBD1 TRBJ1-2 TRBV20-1 TGCAGTGCTAGAGATGACAGGGCGAGCTATGGCTACACCTTC CSARDDRASYGYTF
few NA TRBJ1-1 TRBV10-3 TGTGCCATCAGTAGCATGACGGACACTGAAGCTTTCTTT CAISSMTDTEAFF
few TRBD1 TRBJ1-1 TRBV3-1 TGTGCCAGCAGCCCAGGGGGCCCTTACACTGAAGCTTTCTTT CASSPGGPYTEAFF
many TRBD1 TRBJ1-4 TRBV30 TGTGCCTGGAGTGCGGGGACAGGGAATGAAAAACTGTTTTTT CAWSAGTGNEKLFF
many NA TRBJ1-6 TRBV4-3 TGCGCCAGCAGCCAAGAGGGCAGCGATAATTCACCCCTCCACTTT CASSQEGSDNSPLHF
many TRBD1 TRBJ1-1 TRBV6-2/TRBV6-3 TGTGCCAGCAGCCCACGAAACAGGGGCAAAGACACTGAAGCTTTCTTT CASSPRNRGKDTEAFF
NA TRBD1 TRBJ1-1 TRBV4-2 TGTGCCAGCAGCCACGGGACAGGGGTCCTAAACACTGAAGCTTTCTTT CASSHGTGVLNTEAFF
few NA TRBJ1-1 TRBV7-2 TGTGCCAGCAGCGCGCAGATCTACACTGAAGCTTTCTTT CASSAQIYTEAFF
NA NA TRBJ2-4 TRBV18 TGTGCCAGCTCACCACCAAATGCCCAGGGACTCCAGTACTTC CASSPPNAQGLQYF
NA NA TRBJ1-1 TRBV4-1 TGCGCCAGCAGCGGTCGGACAGATGGTACTGAAGCTTTCTTT CASSGRTDGTEAFF
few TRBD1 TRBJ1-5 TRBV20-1 TGCAGTGCTAGGAACGGACAGGGGGCCGTTAGCAATCAGCCCCAGCATTTT CSARNGQGAVSNQPQHF
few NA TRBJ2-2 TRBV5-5 TGTGCCAGCAGCCCGTCGGGTTCCGGGGAGCTGTTTTTT CASSPSGSGELFF
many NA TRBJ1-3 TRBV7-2 TGTGCCAGCAGCTTAGCGGGGGCGAGTGGAAACACCATATATTTT CASSLAGASGNTIYF
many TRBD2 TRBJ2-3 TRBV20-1 TGCAGTGCTAGACCCACTAGCGGGAGAAGAGGAGATACGCAGTATTTT CSARPTSGRRGDTQYF
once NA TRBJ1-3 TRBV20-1 TGCAGTGCCAGGGACAAAAACTCTGGAAACACCATATATTTT CSARDKNSGNTIYF
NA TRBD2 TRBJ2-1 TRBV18 TGTGCCAGCTCACCGGGGACTAGCTCACTCAATGAGCAGTTCTTC CASSPGTSSLNEQFF
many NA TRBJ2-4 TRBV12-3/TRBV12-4 TGTGCCAGCAGTTTATCATGGCAGAGTCTAGCCAAAAACATTCAGTACTTC CASSLSWQSLAKNIQYF
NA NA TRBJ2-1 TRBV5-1 TGCGCCAGCAGCTTGGTAGGGATTAACAATGAGCAGTTCTTC CASSLVGINNEQFF
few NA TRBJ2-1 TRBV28 TGTGCCAGCAGTTCTGGACTACCTCTGAGTGGTTACAATGAGCAGTTCTTC CASSSGLPLSGYNEQFF
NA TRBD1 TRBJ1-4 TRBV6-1 TGTGCCAGCAGCCCCGGGACAGGGCAAGCAAAACTGTTTTTT CASSPGTGQAKLFF
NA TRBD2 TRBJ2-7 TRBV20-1 TGCAGTGCGCAACTAGCGTACGAGCAGTACTTC CSAQLAYEQYF
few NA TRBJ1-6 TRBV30 TGTGCCTGGAGTGCCGACAGGATTTATTCACCCCTCCACTTT CAWSADRIYSPLHF
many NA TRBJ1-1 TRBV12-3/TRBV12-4 TGTGCCAGCAGTTTATACGGTACTGAAGCTTTCTTT CASSLYGTEAFF
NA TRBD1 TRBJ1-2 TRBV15 TGTGCCACCAGCATAGACAGGGGCCACTATGGCTACACCTTC CATSIDRGHYGYTF
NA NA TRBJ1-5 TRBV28 TGTGCCAGCAGTTCCTGGTTAATGGGGGCCGATCAGCCCCAGCATTTT CASSSWLMGADQPQHF
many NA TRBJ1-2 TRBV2 TGTGCCAGCAGTGTGGACACCGGTGGCTACACCTTC CASSVDTGGYTF